A selection of T cell receptor beta chains follows, all from one sample in a study of T cells after yellow fever vaccination. TCRdb re-called the 5' RACE reads with MiXCR, one entry per CDR3 protein. The repertoire holds under 550,000 distinct CDR3 sequences, with roughly a fifth as singletons. Sample: PBMCs, taken 20 to 25 days after the first yellow fever vaccination. The source of these receptors is a man younger than 35 who received the YFV17D yellow fever vaccine. The CDR3 runs from the conserved cysteine through the conserved F or W. The order of the fields is D gene, clone size, V gene, J gene, CDR3 DNA, CDR3 protein. The D gene is left open where the match is weak. For some rows the clone size is stated as once, few or many, or as a class when expanded; others skip it.

TRBD2,few,TRBV7-2,TRBJ2-5,TGTGCCAGCCCTCCCGGGGCTAGCGGGGGAAACCAAGAGACCCAGTACTTC,CASPPGASGGNQETQYF
NA,NA,TRBV11-2,TRBJ2-2,TGTGCCAGCAGCTTAGTTGCTCAGGCGAACACCGGGGAGCTGTTTTTT,CASSLVAQANTGELFF
NA,NA,TRBV2,TRBJ2-5,TGTGCCAGCATAGGACAGCTACAAGAGACCCAGTACTTC,CASIGQLQETQYF
NA,NA,TRBV29-1,TRBJ2-5,TGCAGCGTTGTATTGCGGGGATTGGAGACCCAGTACTTC,CSVVLRGLETQYF
NA,NA,TRBV20-1,TRBJ2-5,TGCAGTGCTAGTATCCCAGGCCAAGAGACCCAGTACTTC,CSASIPGQETQYF
TRBD2,NA,TRBV20-1,TRBJ2-5,TGCAGTGCTAGAGATTTGCGACTAGCGGAAGAGACCCAGTACTTC,CSARDLRLAEETQYF
TRBD1,many,TRBV20-1,TRBJ2-4,TGCAGTGCTAGAGGAGGGGGAGACAGGGGTTGGTACTTC,CSARGGGDRGWYF
NA,NA,TRBV6-5,TRBJ1-2,TGTGCCAGCAGTTACCGACAGGCCTCTAACTATGGCTACACCTTC,CASSYRQASNYGYTF
NA,NA,TRBV29-1,TRBJ2-1,TGCAGCGTTGTTATCACACTAGCCTACAATGAGCAGTTCTTC,CSVVITLAYNEQFF
NA,many,TRBV29-1,TRBJ1-1,TGCAGCGTTGAAGGCGGGGGCACTGAAGCTTTCTTT,CSVEGGGTEAFF
NA,NA,TRBV2,TRBJ1-5,TGTGCCAGCAGTGAAGATGGTCGGCCCCAGCATTTT,CASSEDGRPQHF
TRBD2,NA,TRBV20-1,TRBJ2-3,TGCAGTGTCGAGGGCGGGGGGGCGGCAGATACGCAGTATTTT,CSVEGGGAADTQYF
NA,NA,TRBV5-1,TRBJ1-4,TGCGCCAGCAGCTCTAATTGGGGGAGGGAACTGTTTTTT,CASSSNWGRELFF
NA,NA,TRBV6-1,TRBJ2-5,TGTGCCAGCAGCCCCCGGCTCCCACGGACCCAGTACTTC,CASSPRLPRTQYF
TRBD1,NA,TRBV11-1,TRBJ2-7,TGTGCCAGCAGTGGACGTTTAGGGACAGGAAGCTCCTCCTACGAGCAGTACTTC,CASSGRLGTGSSSYEQYF